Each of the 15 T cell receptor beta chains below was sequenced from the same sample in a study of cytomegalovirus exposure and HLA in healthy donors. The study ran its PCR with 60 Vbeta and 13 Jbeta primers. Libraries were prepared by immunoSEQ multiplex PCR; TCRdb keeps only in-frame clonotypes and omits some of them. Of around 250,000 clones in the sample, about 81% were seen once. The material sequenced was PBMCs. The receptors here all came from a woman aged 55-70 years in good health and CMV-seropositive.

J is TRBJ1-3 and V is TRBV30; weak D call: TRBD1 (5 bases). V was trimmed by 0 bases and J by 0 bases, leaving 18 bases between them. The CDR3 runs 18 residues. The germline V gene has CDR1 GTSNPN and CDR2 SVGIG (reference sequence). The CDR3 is CAWSVRIRQFRSGNTIYF. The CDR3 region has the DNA TGTGCCTGGAGTGTAAGGATTCGACAGTTCCGCTCTGGAAACACCATATATTTT.

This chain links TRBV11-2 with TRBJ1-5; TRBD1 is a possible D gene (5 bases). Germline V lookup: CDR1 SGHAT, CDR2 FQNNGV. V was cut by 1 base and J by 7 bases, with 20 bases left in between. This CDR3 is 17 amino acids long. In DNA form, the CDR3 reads TGTGCCAGCAGCTTAGGGGGGGGTTCTCCCTCGCGACAGCCCCAGCATTTT. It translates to CASSLGGGSPSRQPQHF.

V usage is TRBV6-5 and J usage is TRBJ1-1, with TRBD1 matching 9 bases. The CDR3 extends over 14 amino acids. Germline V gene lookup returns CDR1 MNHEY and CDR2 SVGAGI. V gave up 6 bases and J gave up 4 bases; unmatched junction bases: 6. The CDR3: CASSATGGLTEAFF. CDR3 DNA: TGTGCCAGCAGCGCTACAGGGGGCCTCACTGAAGCTTTCTTT.

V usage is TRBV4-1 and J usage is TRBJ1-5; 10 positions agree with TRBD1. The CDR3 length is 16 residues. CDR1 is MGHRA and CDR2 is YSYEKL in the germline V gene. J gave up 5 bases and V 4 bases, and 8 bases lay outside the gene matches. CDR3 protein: CASSLPGTGDYQPQHF. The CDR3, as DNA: TGCGCCAGCAGCCTCCCCGGGACAGGGGATTATCAGCCCCAGCATTTT.

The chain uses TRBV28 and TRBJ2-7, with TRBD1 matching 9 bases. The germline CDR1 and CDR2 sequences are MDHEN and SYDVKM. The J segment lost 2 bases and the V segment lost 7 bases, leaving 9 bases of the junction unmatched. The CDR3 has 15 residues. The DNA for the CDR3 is TGTGCCAGCATCATGGACAGGGGCTATACCTACGAGCAGTACTTC. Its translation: CASIMDRGYTYEQYF.

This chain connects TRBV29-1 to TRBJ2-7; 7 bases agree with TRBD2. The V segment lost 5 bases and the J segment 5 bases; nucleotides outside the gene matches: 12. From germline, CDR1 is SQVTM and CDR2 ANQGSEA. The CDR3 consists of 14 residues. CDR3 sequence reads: CSVRRERDFHEQYF. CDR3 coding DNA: TGCAGCGTTCGGCGGGAGCGGGACTTCCACGAGCAGTACTTC.

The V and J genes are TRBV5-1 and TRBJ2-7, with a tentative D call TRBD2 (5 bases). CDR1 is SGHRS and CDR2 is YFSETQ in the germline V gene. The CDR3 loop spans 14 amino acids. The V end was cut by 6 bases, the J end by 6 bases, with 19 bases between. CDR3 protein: CASKVGAGIAEQYF. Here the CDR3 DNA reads TGCGCCAGCAAGGTAGGCGCCGGGATTGCCGAGCAGTACTTC.

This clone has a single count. The CDR3 DNA is TGCGCCAGCAGCCAAGGGACTAGCGGGAACCAAGAGACCCAGTACTTC. It codes for CASSQGTSGNQETQYF. The chain links TRBV4-1 to TRBJ2-5, with 12 bases aligning to TRBD2. From germline, CDR1 is MGHRA and CDR2 YSYEKL. CDR3 length: 16 residues. The junction had 0 bases not matched to a gene; V was cut back by 1 base and J by 0 bases.

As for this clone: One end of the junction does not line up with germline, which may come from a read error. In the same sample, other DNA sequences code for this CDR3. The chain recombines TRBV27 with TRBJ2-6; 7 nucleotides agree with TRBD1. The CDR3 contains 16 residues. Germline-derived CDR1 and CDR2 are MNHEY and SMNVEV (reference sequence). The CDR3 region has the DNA TGTGCCAGTAGTTTCGCCGGGACAGCTGGGGCCAACGTCCTGACTTTC. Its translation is CASSFAGTAGANVLTF.

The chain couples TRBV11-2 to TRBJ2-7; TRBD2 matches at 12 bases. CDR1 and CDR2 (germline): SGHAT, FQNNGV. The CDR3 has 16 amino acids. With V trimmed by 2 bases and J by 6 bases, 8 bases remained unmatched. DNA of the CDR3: TGTGCCAGCAGCTTATCCCCGACTAGCGGGAGTTTCGAGCAGTACTTC. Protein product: CASSLSPTSGSFEQYF.

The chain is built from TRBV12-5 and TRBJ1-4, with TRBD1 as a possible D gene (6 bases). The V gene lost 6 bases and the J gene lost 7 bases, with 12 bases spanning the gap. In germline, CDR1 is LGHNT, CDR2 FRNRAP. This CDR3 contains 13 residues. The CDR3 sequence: CASGTGLFEKLFF. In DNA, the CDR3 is TGTGCTAGTGGAACAGGGCTTTTTGAAAAACTGTTTTTT.

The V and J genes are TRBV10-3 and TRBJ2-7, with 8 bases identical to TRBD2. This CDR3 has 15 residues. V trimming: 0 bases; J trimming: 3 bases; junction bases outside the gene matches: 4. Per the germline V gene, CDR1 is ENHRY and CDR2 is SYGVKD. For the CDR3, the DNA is TGTGCCATCAGTGAGTCGATCGGGAGGGACTACGAGCAGTACTTC. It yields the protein CAISESIGRDYEQYF.

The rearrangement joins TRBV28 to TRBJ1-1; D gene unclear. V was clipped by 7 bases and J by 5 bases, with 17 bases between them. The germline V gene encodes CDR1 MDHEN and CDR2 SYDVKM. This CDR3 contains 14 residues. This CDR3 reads CASTGGPWRTEAFF. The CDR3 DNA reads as TGTGCCAGCACTGGTGGGCCCTGGAGGACTGAAGCTTTCTTT.

The CDR3 nucleotides are TGTGCCAGCAGCCCCCAGGGAAACACTGAAGCTTTCTTT. Translation: CASSPQGNTEAFF. The chain has TRBV6-6 and TRBJ1-1, with D maybe TRBD1 (5 bases). CDR1 MNHNY and CDR2 SVGAGI come from the germline V gene (reference sequence). V was cut by 6 bases and J by 2 bases, with 10 bases left in between. CDR3 length: 13 amino acids.

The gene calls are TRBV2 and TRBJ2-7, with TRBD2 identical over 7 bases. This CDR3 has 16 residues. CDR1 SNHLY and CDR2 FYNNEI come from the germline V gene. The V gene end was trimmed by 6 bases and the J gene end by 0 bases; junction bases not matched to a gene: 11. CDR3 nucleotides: TGTGCCAGCAGAGGCCTCGGGACTAAGAGCTCCTACGAGCAGTACTTC. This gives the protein CASRGLGTKSSYEQYF.